This T cell receptor beta chain was captured in a study of T-cell reconstitution after alpha-beta-depleted transplantation in children. Findings and limits, study-wide: For some patients, TCRbeta diversity was high at day 60 because of recipient T cells and thymic progenitors that survived. By about two months after transplant, alpha-beta T cells reportedly arose from several hundred graft clones that had expanded. T-cell counts and diversity at one year post-transplant came mainly from newly produced T cells.

This clonotype was found a few times. The target antigen is unknown. From germline, CDR1 is KGHDR and CDR2 SFDVKD. The CDR3 sequence is 15 residues long. After removal of 7 bases from V and 3 bases from J, the junction contained 5 bases not matched to a gene. Preparation of the TCRbeta library used unique molecular identifiers. TCRdb reprocessed the PCR reads with MiXCR, giving one entry per CDR3 protein. The table has some 840,000 distinct CDR3 sequences, 15% to 20% seen once. The gene calls are TRBV24-1 and TRBJ2-2, with 9 bases matching TRBD2. This receptor was obtained from a male patient aged 10 to 17 who had a stem cell transplant for acute lymphoblastic leukemia, so the T cells may come from the graft donor. This specimen consisted of PBMCs, mostly from graft donor cells, obtained 360 days after TCRalphabeta/CD19-depleted stem cell transplant. CDR3 DNA sequence: TGTGCCACCAGCGGTAGCGGGAGATACACCGGGGAGCTGTTTTTT. Amino acid sequence: CATSGSGRYTGELFF.